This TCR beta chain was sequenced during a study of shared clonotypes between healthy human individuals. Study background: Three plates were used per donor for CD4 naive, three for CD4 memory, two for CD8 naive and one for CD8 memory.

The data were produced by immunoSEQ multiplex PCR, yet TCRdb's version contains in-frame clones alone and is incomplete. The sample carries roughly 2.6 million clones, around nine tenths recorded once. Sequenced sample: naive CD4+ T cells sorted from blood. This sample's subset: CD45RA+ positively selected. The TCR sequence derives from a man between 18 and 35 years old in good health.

This CDR3 reads CASRPTGGGYEQYF. CDR3 nucleotides: TGCGCCAGCAGACCGACAGGGGGCGGCTACGAGCAGTACTTC. The genes are TRBV4-1 and TRBJ2-7; the match to TRBD1 covers 10 bases. The CDR3 has 14 amino acids. Germline V gene sequence: CDR1 MGHRA, CDR2 YSYEKL. Unmatched junction bases numbered 5, after V lost 6 bases and J lost 3 bases.